This is a list of T cell receptor beta chains from one sample in a study of T cell repertoires and HLA-DP antigens. No antigen is known for these receptors. Clones were read by immunoSEQ multiplex PCR, and TCRdb kept only the in-frame ones, dropping some. The sample has around 90,000 clones; about 89% are singletons. The sequenced sample consisted of CD4+ T cells from PBMCs. The receptors shown here come from a man aged 50 to 59 in good health and CMV-seronegative. CDR3s leave out the opening cysteine and the closing phenylalanine or tryptophan.

v_call	cdr3_aa
TRBV19	ASRSGMDQPQH
TRBV9	ASSVGGQGATDTQY
TRBV6-1	ASSLRGMNTEAF
TRBV9	ASSKRTGGTEAF
TRBV5-1	ASSVSMNYNSPLH
TRBV5-1	ASSLETVGYGYT
TRBV7-2	ASSSRTEAF
TRBV6-5	ATGTGGSQPQH
TRBV30	AWSFAGTGEKLF
TRBV6-1	ASSLLSGSSYEQY
TRBV9	ASSVGTGGTEAF
TRBV5-1	ASSLGLLGAEAF
TRBV5-1	ASSKGSSGKQETQY
TRBV10-3	AISEVYGEDEAF
TRBV30	AWNRANYGYT
TRBV19	ASRSTGTSGNEQF
TRBV7-2	ASSLEASETQY
TRBV7-2	ASSLPSKRGRGEAF